This TCR beta chain was sequenced in a study of beta chain features in type 1 diabetes. Study results and limitations: Moderate yet significant TCRB CDR3 shortening was seen in Type 1 diabetes patients in all four CD4+ subsets. Researchers cautioned that cDNA sequencing could over-represent cells with high TCR expression.

As concerns this clone: Its cognate antigen is unknown.

Expressed TCRB transcripts were sequenced because the isolated RNA had all been reverse transcribed beforehand. Only in-frame clones appear in the TCRdb table, and some are missing; sequencing was by immunoSEQ multiplex PCR. The sample contains around 330,000 clones, approximately 10% of which appear only once. The CDR3 consists of 17 residues. The V gene's germline CDR1 is SGHVS and CDR2 FQNEAQ. V trimming: 0 bases; J trimming: 8 bases; junction bases outside the gene matches: 11. Via CD45RO/CCR7/CD25/CD127/CD95/CD27, cells of the CD4+ naive, central memory, regulatory and stem cell-like memory subsets were sorted.

The TCR was taken from a woman in her twenties or thirties in good health. Material: naive CD4+ T cells from blood. V and J are TRBV7-8 and TRBJ2-1; the match to TRBD2 covers 9 bases. The DNA for the CDR3 is TGTGCCAGCAGCTTAGCGGCTAGCGGGACCCTTCGAGATGAGCAGTTCTTC. Protein product: CASSLAASGTLRDEQFF.